This T cell receptor (beta chain) is drawn from a study of blood T cell repertoires in COVID-19. The wider study: Acute and convalescent COVID-19 samples came from the United States, Italy and Spain. From T cells, B-cell-depleted T cells, or PBMCs came the material, which was cDNA or gDNA.

Per the original data handling: Nucleated cell number was recorded as an estimate derived from reference gene primer amplification. Method: immunoSEQ multiplex PCR; TCRdb's copy keeps in-frame clones and lacks some. V, J and clone size derive from that table, while D and trimming were established from the DNA sequence. This sample yields roughly 150,000 clones, of which about 80% are seen a single time; over 2% belongs to the top ten. This clone was seen once. The clonotype originates from a woman older than 75 with acute or convalescent COVID-19. Material: peripheral blood.

The CDR3 DNA follows: TGTGCCAGCAGCTGGACAGCCTCCTACAATGAGCAGTTCTTC. Residues: CASSWTASYNEQFF. The chain has TRBV5-6 and TRBJ2-1; a weak D match, TRBD1 (6 bases). From germline, CDR1 is SGHDT and CDR2 YYEEEE. V was clipped by 3 bases and J by 0 bases, with 7 bases between them. This CDR3 is 14 amino acids long.